The present T cell receptor beta chain was sequenced within a study of response to subunit inactivated influenza vaccine. This clonotype was found a few times. Antigen unknown. Study conclusions and caveats: That few new T cells are recruited by each seasonal influenza vaccination was the authors' suggestion.

One entry per CDR3 protein, called by TCRdb with MiXCR from the RT-PCR reads. The data contain 550,000 to 600,000 distinct CDR3 sequences, about 12% of them seen just once; the ten biggest clones take up roughly 10%. V was shortened by 6 bases and J by 7 bases, with 12 bases between the two germline ends. Per the germline V gene, CDR1 is DFQATT and CDR2 is SNEGSKA (reference sequence). The CDR3 has 11 amino acids. The source was PBMCs from blood, collected on the day of vaccination. The chain has TRBV20-1 and TRBJ2-5; D may be TRBD2 (5 bases). This TCR derives from a man in his forties or fifties who received an inactivated influenza vaccine. The CDR3: CSAWRAGTQYF. The CDR3 DNA sequence: TGCAGTGCCTGGCGGGCGGGGACCCAGTACTTC.